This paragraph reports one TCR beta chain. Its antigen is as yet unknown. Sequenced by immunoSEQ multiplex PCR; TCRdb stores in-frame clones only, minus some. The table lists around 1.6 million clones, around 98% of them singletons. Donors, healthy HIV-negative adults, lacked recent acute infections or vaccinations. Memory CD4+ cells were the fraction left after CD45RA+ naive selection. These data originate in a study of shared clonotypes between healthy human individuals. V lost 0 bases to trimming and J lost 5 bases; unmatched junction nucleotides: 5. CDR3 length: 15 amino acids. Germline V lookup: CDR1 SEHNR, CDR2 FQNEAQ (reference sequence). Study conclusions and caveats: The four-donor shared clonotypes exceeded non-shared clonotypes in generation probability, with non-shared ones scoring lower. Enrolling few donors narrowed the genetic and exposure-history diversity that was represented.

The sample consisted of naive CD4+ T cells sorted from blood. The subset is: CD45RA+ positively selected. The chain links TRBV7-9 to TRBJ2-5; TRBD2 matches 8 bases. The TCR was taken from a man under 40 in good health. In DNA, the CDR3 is TGTGCCAGCAGCTTAGCACTAGCGGAGGGGGAGACCCAGTACTTC. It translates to CASSLALAEGETQYF.